This T cell receptor beta chain was captured in a study of Ad26.COV2.S vaccination and SARS-CoV-2 variants. Whole-study context: Dosing was one shot or two shots 56 days apart.

Treatment meaning: around 19 received Ad26.COV2.S at low or high dose, single or two shots; a few received placebo; per-sample allocation not given. Sampling took place 63 days after the first vaccine or placebo injection. Germline V gene data show CDR1 as SGHAT and CDR2 as FQNNGV. The CDR3 loop spans 15 amino acids. The V gene lost 4 bases and the J gene lost 2 bases, with 13 bases spanning the gap. TCRdb's table, derived via immunoSEQ multiplex PCR, lists solely in-frame clones and lacks some. The sample yields fewer than 800,000 clones, 70% to 90% seen once. This TCR was sampled from a person aged 18-65 years who received the Ad26.COV2.S COVID-19 vaccine or a placebo. The chain is built from TRBV11-2 and TRBJ2-3; D unresolved. The specimen comprised peripheral blood, sampled in a trial of Ad26.COV2.S vaccine versus placebo. CDR3 loop: CASSSSDVTTDTQYF. CDR3 coding DNA: TGTGCCAGCAGCTCTAGTGATGTGACCACAGATACGCAGTATTTT.